The 2 T cell receptor beta chains below were found in one sample sequenced in a study of blood T cell repertoires in COVID-19. The method was immunoSEQ multiplex PCR; TCRdb's version includes in-frame clones alone and lacks a portion of them. Found here are about 70,000 clones, 86% of them singletons; the top ten hold roughly 12%. Sequenced sample: peripheral blood. Receptors were obtained from a human donor in a cohort sampled during active COVID-19.

V usage is TRBV28 and J usage is TRBJ2-7, with TRBD1 matching 10 bases. The CDR3 loop spans 14 amino acids. J lost 2 bases, V lost 4 bases, and 2 bases had no gene match. Germline values: CDR1 MDHEN, CDR2 SYDVKM. The DNA for the CDR3 is TGTGCCAGCAGTTCGGGACAGGGGACCTACGAGCAGTACTTC. As protein: CASSSGQGTYEQYF. The variable domain in full, with the rest retrieved from reference TRBV28 and TRBJ2-7, is DVKVTQSSRYLVKRTGEKVFLECVQDMDHENMFWYRQDPGLGLRLIYFSYDVKMKEKGDIPEGYSVSREKKERFSLILESASTNQTSMYLCASSSGQGTYEQYFGPGTRLTVT.

The chain has TRBV30 and TRBJ2-7, with a weak D call TRBD1 (6 bases). Germline assignment: CDR1 GTSNPN and CDR2 SVGIG (reference sequence). V was cut by 7 bases and J by 0 bases, with 19 bases left in between. The CDR3 is 15 residues long. CDR3 nucleotides: TGTGCCTCGCGACAGGCCGTTAGGAGCTCCTACGAGCAGTACTTC. Translated, it gives CASRQAVRSSYEQYF.